This paragraph reports one TCR beta chain. Its antigen is as yet unknown. The data were obtained in a study of T cell responses to AZD1222 COVID-19 vaccine. Study-wide results and caveats: Spike-specific TCR breadth and depth were elevated following two AZD1222 doses. White British ancestry dominated among donors, who included more females, and clonal diversity was possibly underestimated.

CDR1 is MNHEY, CDR2 SMNVEV, per germline (reference sequence). This CDR3 contains 15 residues. Trimming stripped 0 bases from V and 12 bases from J, with 15 bases between. Second doses that came at about 4 or about 12 weeks were put together. The table came from immunoSEQ multiplex PCR; TCRdb's copy has only in-frame clones and leaves some out. The table includes around 150,000 clones, roughly 91% detected once. The receptor was isolated from an adult who received the AZD1222 COVID-19 vaccine. Sequenced material: peripheral blood, taken 28 days after the second AZD1222 dose. V usage is TRBV27 and J usage is TRBJ1-6, with D uncertain. CDR3 protein: CASSLSTGLAQPLHF. The CDR3 DNA follows: TGTGCCAGCAGTTTATCGACTGGCCTCGCTCAACCCCTCCACTTT.